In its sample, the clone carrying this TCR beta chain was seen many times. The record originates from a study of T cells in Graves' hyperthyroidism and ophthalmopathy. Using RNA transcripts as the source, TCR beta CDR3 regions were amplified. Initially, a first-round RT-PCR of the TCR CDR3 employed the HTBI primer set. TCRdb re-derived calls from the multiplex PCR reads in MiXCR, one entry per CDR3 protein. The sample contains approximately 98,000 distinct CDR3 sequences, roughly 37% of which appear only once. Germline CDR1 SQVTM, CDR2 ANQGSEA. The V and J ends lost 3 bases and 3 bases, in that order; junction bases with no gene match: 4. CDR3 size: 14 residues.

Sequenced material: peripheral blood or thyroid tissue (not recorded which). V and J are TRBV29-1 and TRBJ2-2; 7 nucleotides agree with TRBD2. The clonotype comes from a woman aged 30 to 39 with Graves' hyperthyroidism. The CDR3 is CSVDGGSHTGELFF. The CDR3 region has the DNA TGCAGCGTTGACGGCGGGAGCCACACCGGGGAGCTGTTTTTT.